This TCR beta chain was observed in a study of T cells in Graves' hyperthyroidism and ophthalmopathy. Study-wide results and limits: The model foresaw ophthalmopathy a median roughly 6.6 months prior to onset.

This clonotype occurred many times. Antigen unknown. Patients were aged 18 to 65, had disease duration under 2 months, and had newly diagnosed hyperthyroidism. At first hyperthyroidism diagnosis, before any ophthalmopathy symptoms, the blood sample was collected. Approximately 10 ml of fresh peripheral blood supplied the PBMCs. Germline trimming cut 2 bases from V and 7 bases from J; bases unmatched to any gene: 13. The CDR3 sequence is 17 residues long. Germline V CDR1 and CDR2: SGHAT, FQNNGV. There were TCR beta CDR3 regions amplified from RNA transcripts. When the TCR CDR3 underwent first-round RT-PCR, the HTBI primer set was used. Using its own MiXCR run on the multiplex PCR reads, TCRdb lists one record per CDR3 protein. The sample holds about 380,000 distinct CDR3 sequences, roughly 12% seen once.

The TCR comes from a man aged 25-45 years with Graves' hyperthyroidism that later progressed to Graves' ophthalmopathy. The sample comprised blood. This chain uses TRBV11-2 with TRBJ2-1; 8 bases line up with TRBD1. The CDR3 coding sequence is TGTGCCAGCAGCTTAAATCGAGGCAGGGGGCGATTGAATGAGCAGTTCTTC. Translating gives CASSLNRGRGRLNEQFF.